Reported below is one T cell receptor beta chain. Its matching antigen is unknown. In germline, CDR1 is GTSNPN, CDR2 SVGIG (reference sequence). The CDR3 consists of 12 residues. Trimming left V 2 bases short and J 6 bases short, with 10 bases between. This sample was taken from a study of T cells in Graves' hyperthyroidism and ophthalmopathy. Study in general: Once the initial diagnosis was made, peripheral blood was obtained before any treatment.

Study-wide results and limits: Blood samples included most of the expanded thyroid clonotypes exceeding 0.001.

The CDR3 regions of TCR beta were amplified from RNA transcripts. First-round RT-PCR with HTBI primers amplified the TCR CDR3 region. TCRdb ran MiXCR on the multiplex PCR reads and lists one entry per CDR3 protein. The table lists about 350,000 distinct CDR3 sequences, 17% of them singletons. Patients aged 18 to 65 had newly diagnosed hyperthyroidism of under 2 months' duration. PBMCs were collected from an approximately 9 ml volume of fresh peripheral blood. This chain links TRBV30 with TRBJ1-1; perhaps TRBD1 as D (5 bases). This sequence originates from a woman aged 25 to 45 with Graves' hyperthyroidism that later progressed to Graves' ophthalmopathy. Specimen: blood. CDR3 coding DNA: TGTGCCTGGAGTCGGGGGGAGCCTGAAGCTTTCTTT. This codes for CAWSRGEPEAFF. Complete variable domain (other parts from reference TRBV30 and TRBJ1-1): SQTIHQWPATLVQPVGSPLSLECTVEGTSNPNLYWYRQAAGRGLQLLFYSVGIGQISSEVPQNLSASRPQDRQFILSSKKLLLSDSGFYLCAWSRGEPEAFFGQGTRLTVV.